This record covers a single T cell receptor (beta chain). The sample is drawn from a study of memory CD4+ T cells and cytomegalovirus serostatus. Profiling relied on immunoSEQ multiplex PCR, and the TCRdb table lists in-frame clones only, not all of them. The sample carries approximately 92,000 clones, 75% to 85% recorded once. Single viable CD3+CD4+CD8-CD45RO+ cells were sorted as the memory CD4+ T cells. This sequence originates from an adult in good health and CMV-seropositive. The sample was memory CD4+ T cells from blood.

The CDR3 reads CASSQDSRPYNSPLHF. The CDR3 DNA reads TGTGCCAGCAGCCAAGATTCCAGGCCCTATAATTCACCCCTCCACTTT. The gene calls are TRBV14 and TRBJ1-6; D gene unclear. Trimming stripped 0 bases from V and 2 bases from J, with 8 bases between. There are 16 residues in the CDR3. Germline assignment: CDR1 SGHDN and CDR2 FVKESK.